This T cell receptor beta chain came from a study of CD8+ T cells in alopecia areata. As for the study in general: Each day, treated patients took oral tofacitinib twice, at 5 to 10 mg per dose. Whole-study results and caveats: In blood and scalp, many expanded lesional clones persisted during tofacitinib.

A remark on this clone: Its antigen is still unknown.

The CDR3 spans 13 residues. In germline, CDR1 is MNHEY, CDR2 SVGAGI. The V and J ends lost 5 bases and 3 bases, in that order; junction bases with no gene match: 4. RNA, once extracted, was reverse transcribed into cDNA for use as the sequencing template. Data came from immunoSEQ multiplex PCR; TCRdb stores just in-frame clones and leaves some out. The sample records more than 150,000 clones, roughly 62% being singletons. Noted treatment: oral pan-JAK inhibitor, 5-10 mg twice daily. V gene TRBV6-5 combines with J gene TRBJ2-7; TRBD1 agrees at 7 bases. This TCR derives from a human donor with alopecia areata. The source was CD8+ T cells sorted from blood, collected at week 24, from a patient treated with tofacitinib. The CDR3, as DNA: TGTGCCAGCAGTATAACAGGGGTCTACGAGCAGTACTTC. Translated, it gives CASSITGVYEQYF.